This is a list of T cell receptor beta chains from one sample in a study of T-cell memory formation after mild COVID-19. Using its own MiXCR run on the 5' RACE reads, TCRdb lists one record per CDR3 protein. The sample yields roughly 120,000 distinct CDR3 sequences, about 20% seen once. The sample taken for sequencing was PBMCs or a T cell subset sorted from them (not recorded which). These receptors were taken from a young man who had mild COVID-19 (a few samples of this study predate the infection). Cell type and time point are not known. Each CDR3 is given with its conserved first and last residue. The order of the fields is V gene, J gene, clone size, D gene, CDR3 DNA, CDR3 protein. D genes are given only for firm matches. Clone size is shown for a subset of rows, as once, few, many or a class of expanded clone.

v_call: TRBV29-1; j_call: TRBJ2-3; clone_size: few; d_call: .; cdr3_nt: TGCAGCGTTGAACCCCCAGATACGCAGTATTTT; cdr3_aa: CSVEPPDTQYF
v_call: TRBV25-1; j_call: TRBJ1-2; clone_size: .; d_call: .; cdr3_nt: TGTGCCAGCAGTGGAGGGGGGGCCTTTAACTATGGCTACACCTTC; cdr3_aa: CASSGGGAFNYGYTF
v_call: TRBV15; j_call: TRBJ2-3; clone_size: .; d_call: .; cdr3_nt: TGTGCCACCAGCAGGGATAGGTTCACAGATACGCAGTATTTT; cdr3_aa: CATSRDRFTDTQYF
v_call: TRBV5-1; j_call: TRBJ1-1; clone_size: few; d_call: TRBD1; cdr3_nt: TGCGCCAGCAGCTCGACAGGGCTGAACACTGAAGCTTTCTTT; cdr3_aa: CASSSTGLNTEAFF
v_call: TRBV9; j_call: TRBJ2-1; clone_size: .; d_call: TRBD1; cdr3_nt: TGTGCCAGCAGCACATCCGGGACAGGCCACTACAATGAGCAGTTCTTC; cdr3_aa: CASSTSGTGHYNEQFF
v_call: TRBV27; j_call: TRBJ1-1; clone_size: .; d_call: TRBD1; cdr3_nt: TGTGCCAGCTCAGACAGGGTACCCACTGAAGCTTTCTTT; cdr3_aa: CASSDRVPTEAFF
v_call: TRBV10-3; j_call: TRBJ2-6; clone_size: .; d_call: .; cdr3_nt: TGTGCCATCAGTGGGACAGTCTCTGGGGCCAACGTCCTGACTTTC; cdr3_aa: CAISGTVSGANVLTF
v_call: TRBV7-9; j_call: TRBJ1-1; clone_size: few; d_call: .; cdr3_nt: TGTGCCAGCACCCATGGGCAGGACTACATGAACACTGAAGCTTTCTTT; cdr3_aa: CASTHGQDYMNTEAFF
v_call: TRBV27; j_call: TRBJ2-2; clone_size: .; d_call: TRBD2; cdr3_nt: TGTGCCAGCAGCACTAGCGCGGGCGGGGAGCTGTTTTTT; cdr3_aa: CASSTSAGGELFF
v_call: TRBV25-1; j_call: TRBJ2-1; clone_size: .; d_call: TRBD1; cdr3_nt: TGTGCCAGCAGAAAAAAGGGGACAGTCACTGAGCAGTTCTTC; cdr3_aa: CASRKKGTVTEQFF
v_call: TRBV4-3; j_call: TRBJ1-1; clone_size: .; d_call: .; cdr3_nt: TGCGCCAGCAGCCAAGATAGCACGGACCTGAACACTGAAGCTTTCTTT; cdr3_aa: CASSQDSTDLNTEAFF
v_call: TRBV24-1; j_call: TRBJ1-6; clone_size: .; d_call: .; cdr3_nt: TGTGCCACCAGAAGTCGGGATAATTCACCCCTCCACTTT; cdr3_aa: CATRSRDNSPLHF
v_call: TRBV20-1; j_call: TRBJ2-7; clone_size: few; d_call: .; cdr3_nt: TGCAGTGCTAGGCCATTCACAGGGACGGAATACGAGCAGTACTTC; cdr3_aa: CSARPFTGTEYEQYF
v_call: TRBV2; j_call: TRBJ1-4; clone_size: few; d_call: .; cdr3_nt: TGTGCCAGCAGTGAAGTAGCTGTTGGGCCTAATGAAAAACTGTTTTTT; cdr3_aa: CASSEVAVGPNEKLFF
v_call: TRBV7-9; j_call: TRBJ2-5; clone_size: few; d_call: TRBD1; cdr3_nt: TGTGCCAGCAGTAAGGACAGGGAGGAGACCCAGTACTTC; cdr3_aa: CASSKDREETQYF
v_call: TRBV20-1; j_call: TRBJ2-7; clone_size: .; d_call: .; cdr3_nt: TGCAGTGCTAGAGAGAAGGGGAGCTACGAGCAGTACTTC; cdr3_aa: CSAREKGSYEQYF